One sample yielded the 30 T cell receptor beta chains listed below, sequenced in a study of cytomegalovirus exposure and HLA in healthy donors. PCR involved 60 Vbeta and 13 Jbeta primers. The method was immunoSEQ multiplex PCR; TCRdb's version includes in-frame clones alone and lacks a portion of them. The data contain 70,000 or so clones, around 89% of them singletons. Material for sequencing was PBMCs. These receptors were obtained from a woman aged 25 to 39 in good health and CMV-seropositive.

Comments on this clone: Additional DNA sequences in this sample encode the identical CDR3. V gene TRBV27 combines with J gene TRBJ2-7; maybe TRBD2 (5 bases). Germline CDR1 MNHEY, CDR2 SMNVEV (reference sequence). The CDR3 contains 15 residues. Trimming left V 5 bases short and J 1 base short, with 15 bases between. The CDR3 region is CASSPGLSPSYEQYF. Written as DNA, the CDR3 is TGTGCCAGCAGTCCTGGACTCTCGCCTTCCTACGAGCAGTACTTC.

The rearrangement links TRBV5-4 to TRBJ2-3, with 8 bases identical to TRBD2. Trimming at V came to 4 bases and at J to 0 bases, leaving 7 bases not matched to a gene. This CDR3 is built from 16 residues. CDR1 is SGHNT and CDR2 is YYREEE in the germline V gene (reference sequence). In DNA form, the CDR3 reads TGTGCCAGCAGCCACGGGACTAGTGAGAGCACAGATACGCAGTATTTT. Its translation: CASSHGTSESTDTQYF.

The V call is TRBV27, the J call TRBJ2-1; 13 positions match TRBD2. The CDR3 sequence is 19 residues long. Germline V gene data show CDR1 as MNHEY and CDR2 as SMNVEV (reference sequence). The J segment lost 2 bases and the V segment lost 3 bases, leaving 10 bases of the junction unmatched. DNA for the CDR3: TGTGCCAGCAGTTTGAACTATTGGACTAGCGGGAGAACCTACAATGAGCAGTTCTTC. Its protein is CASSLNYWTSGRTYNEQFF.

The chain couples TRBV9 to TRBJ2-2; 8 bases align to TRBD1. The CDR3 runs 15 residues. V dropped 9 bases and J dropped 5; count of bases not matched to a gene: 12. Germline lookup yields CDR1 SGDLS and CDR2 YYNGEE. In DNA, the CDR3 is TGTGCCACACAGAGGACAGGGAGTGGTACCGGGGAGCTGTTTTTT. This translates into CATQRTGSGTGELFF.

The CDR3 is CASSLNSGYGEKLFF. The CDR3 DNA is TGTGCCAGCAGCTTAAATTCCGGGTACGGTGAAAAACTGTTTTTT. V usage is TRBV7-6 and J usage is TRBJ1-4; D gene ambiguous. Germline values: CDR1 SGHVS, CDR2 FNYEAQ. The CDR3 runs to 15 residues. Trimming removed 2 bases from V and 7 bases from J, with 14 bases in between. Together with reference TRBV7-6 and TRBJ1-4, the CDR3 gives the full variable domain: GAGVSQSPRYKVTKRGQDVALRCDPISGHVSLYWYRQALGQGPEFLTYFNYEAQQDKSGLPNDRFSAERPEGSISTLTIQRTEQRDSAMYRCASSLNSGYGEKLFFGSGTQLSVL.

The rearrangement joins TRBV7-2 to TRBJ1-1; D call uncertain. V shed 1 base and J shed 1 base, with 7 bases lying between them. The CDR3 runs to 14 residues. Germline CDR1 and CDR2: SGHTA and FQGNSA. The CDR3 sequence: CASSLGEQNTEAFF. The CDR3 nucleotides read TGTGCCAGCAGCTTAGGCGAGCAGAACACTGAAGCTTTCTTT. The whole variable domain, filled in from reference TRBV7-2 and TRBJ1-1, reads GAGVSQSPSNKVTEKGKDVELRCDPISGHTALYWYRQSLGQGLEFLIYFQGNSAPDKSGLPSDRFSAERTGGSVSTLTIQRTQQEDSAVYLCASSLGEQNTEAFFGQGTRLTVV.

The V gene is TRBV6-1, the J gene TRBJ2-5, with 8 bases identical to TRBD1. The J call is uncertain, as TRBJ2-7 better fits the DNA end. CDR3 length: 14 residues. The V gene's germline CDR1 is MNHNS and CDR2 SASEGT. CDR3: CASIQGATSYEQYF. Here the CDR3 DNA reads TGTGCCAGCATCCAGGGGGCCACGTCCTACGAGCAGTACTTC.

The rearrangement joins TRBV5-1 to TRBJ2-5, with TRBD1 identical over 12 bases. V lost 4 bases and J lost 1; bases outside the gene matches: 5. The V gene's germline CDR1 is SGHRS and CDR2 YFSETQ. This CDR3 comprises 16 residues. The CDR3 reads CASSDGTGGLQETQYF. As DNA, the CDR3 is TGCGCCAGCAGCGATGGGACAGGGGGCCTCCAAGAGACCCAGTACTTC.

This clone appeared a few times. The chain combines TRBV5-4 with TRBJ1-1, with 8 positions matching TRBD1. V shed 4 bases, J shed 6 bases, and the junction held 8 bases outside the gene matches. Germline V CDR1 and CDR2: SGHNT, YYREEE (reference sequence). This CDR3 contains 14 residues. CDR3: CASSPGRQGSEAFF. The CDR3 coding sequence is TGTGCCAGCAGCCCAGGCCGACAGGGGTCTGAAGCTTTCTTT. Full variable domain (remainder filled in from reference TRBV5-4 and TRBJ1-1): ETGVTQSPTHLIKTRGQQVTLRCSSQSGHNTVSWYQQALGQGPQFIFQYYREEENGRGNFPPRFSGLQFPNYSSELNVNALELDDSALYLCASSPGRQGSEAFFGQGTRLTVV.

The chain employs TRBV14 and TRBJ2-1; the match to TRBD2 covers 8 bases. The length of the CDR3 is 17 residues. Germline V gives CDR1 SGHDN, CDR2 FVKESK. Trimming took 4 bases from V and 4 from J; bases not matched to a gene: 12. CDR3 loop: CASSLFTGGPTYNEQFF. CDR3 in DNA: TGTGCCAGCAGCCTTTTTACGGGAGGGCCAACTTACAATGAGCAGTTCTTC. The variable domain in full, completed from reference TRBV14 and TRBJ2-1, reads EAGVTQFPSHSVIEKGQTVTLRCDPISGHDNLYWYRRVMGKEIKFLLHFVKESKQDESGMPNNRFLAERTGGTYSTLKVQPAELEDSGVYFCASSLFTGGPTYNEQFFGPGTRLTVL.

The genes are TRBV6-6 and TRBJ2-3; 8 nucleotides line up with TRBD1. J gave up 5 bases and V 6 bases, and 10 bases lay outside the gene matches. The CDR3 length is 15 residues. Germline CDR1 MNHNY, CDR2 SVGAGI (reference sequence). CDR3 nucleotide sequence: TGTGCCAGCAGGGGGGGACAGGTCGATAGAGATACGCAGTATTTT. Encoded protein: CASRGGQVDRDTQYF.

The V and J genes are TRBV14 and TRBJ2-1; 10 bases align to TRBD2. Looked up from germline, CDR1 is SGHDN and CDR2 is FVKESK. The CDR3 runs to 17 residues. J gave up 8 bases and V 3 bases, and 13 bases lay outside the gene matches. CDR3 nucleotides: TGTGCCAGCAGCCACCTAGCGGGAGTAAGCAGTTTCGATGAGCAGTTCTTC. Its translation is CASSHLAGVSSFDEQFF.

The chain uses TRBV27 and TRBJ1-5, with unresolved D. CDR1 is MNHEY and CDR2 is SMNVEV in the germline V gene (reference sequence). There are 15 residues in the CDR3. Trimming cost V 4 bases and J 0 bases, with 10 bases left between them. CDR3 sequence: CASSSTLYSNQPQHF. The CDR3 region has the DNA TGTGCCAGCAGTTCGACACTTTATAGCAATCAGCCCCAGCATTTT.

The chain recombines TRBV5-1 with TRBJ1-3; D unresolved. The germline V gene encodes CDR1 SGHRS and CDR2 YFSETQ. Trimming pared 0 bases from V and 0 bases from J, leaving 19 bases between. CDR3 length equals 19 residues. The DNA for the CDR3 is TGCGCCAGCAGCTTGGGCCCGGACCCCGGACTAAGCTCTGGAAACACCATATATTTT. Protein sequence: CASSLGPDPGLSSGNTIYF.

The chain links TRBV5-1 to TRBJ2-1; weak D call: TRBD2 (5 bases). V was cut by 0 bases and J by 5 bases, with 9 bases left in between. The CDR3 contains 14 residues. Germline CDR1 is SGHRS and CDR2 is YFSETQ. The CDR3 nucleotides are TGCGCCAGCAGCTTGGACGCGGGCCACAATGAGCAGTTCTTC. Amino acids: CASSLDAGHNEQFF.

The rearrangement links TRBV9 to TRBJ1-2, with TRBD1 identical over 7 bases. The CDR3 extends over 14 amino acids. The V gene end was trimmed by 3 bases and the J gene end by 4 bases; junction bases not matched to a gene: 6. CDR1 SGDLS and CDR2 YYNGEE come from the germline V gene. The CDR3 loop is CASSGGQALYGYTF. CDR3 nucleotide sequence: TGTGCCAGCAGCGGCGGACAGGCGCTCTATGGCTACACCTTC.

The chain links TRBV4-1 to TRBJ2-1; 7 positions match TRBD1. The CDR3 is 16 residues long. The J segment lost 3 bases and the V segment lost 5 bases, leaving 10 bases of the junction unmatched. Germline V lookup: CDR1 MGHRA, CDR2 YSYEKL. The CDR3, as DNA: TGCGCCAGCAGCACACGACAGGGAGCCGTCTACAATGAGCAGTTCTTC. Its translation is CASSTRQGAVYNEQFF.

The gene calls are TRBV11-2 and TRBJ2-7; a weak D match, TRBD2 (6 bases). V was shortened by 2 bases and J by 0 bases, with 11 bases between the two germline ends. This CDR3 spans 15 amino acids. The V gene's germline CDR1 is SGHAT and CDR2 FQNNGV. The CDR3 DNA is TGTGCCAGCAGCTTACAGATTAGCGGCTCCTACGAGCAGTACTTC. Amino acid sequence: CASSLQISGSYEQYF.

This chain uses TRBV23-1 with TRBJ1-4; D perhaps matches TRBD1 (5 bases). TRBV23-1 is an ORF, and what it does is uncertain. The CDR3 is 19 amino acids. Trimming left V 0 bases short and J 2 bases short, with 19 bases between. Here the CDR3 DNA reads TGCGCCAGCAGTCAATCCACTGTCCCCTTCAGGGCTACTAATGAAAAACTGTTTTTT. Residues: CASSQSTVPFRATNEKLFF.

This chain uses TRBV30 with TRBJ2-2; 7 bases are a match to TRBD1. CDR3 length equals 13 residues. Germline CDR1 is GTSNPN and CDR2 is SVGIG (reference sequence). V was clipped by 8 bases and J by 4 bases; unmatched bases: 7. In nucleotides, the CDR3 is TGTGCCGCCCACAGGGGTGCCACCGGGGAGCTGTTTTTT. Its translation: CAAHRGATGELFF. The full variable domain, rest sourced from reference TRBV30 and TRBJ2-2, is SQTIHQWPATLVQPVGSPLSLECTVEGTSNPNLYWYRQAAGRGLQLLFYSVGIGQISSEVPQNLSASRPQDRQFILSSKKLLLSDSGFYLCAAHRGATGELFFGEGSRLTVL.

The chain links TRBV4-1 to TRBJ2-1, with 7 bases fitting TRBD2. The ends lost 5 bases at V and 6 bases at J; junction bases unmatched: 10. This CDR3 region has 15 residues. Germline-derived CDR1 and CDR2 are MGHRA and YSYEKL. CDR3 region: CASSTRAGPSNEQFF. Here the CDR3 DNA reads TGCGCCAGCAGCACCAGAGCGGGGCCCTCCAATGAGCAGTTCTTC.

The rearrangement joins TRBV6-4 to TRBJ1-2; no clear D gene. Germline values: CDR1 MRHNA, CDR2 SNTAGT. The CDR3 is 16 residues long. V lost 0 bases to trimming and J lost 4 bases, with 15 bases between them. CDR3 DNA sequence: TGTGCCAGCAGTGACTCGAAAGGAGTTCGAACCTATGGCTACACCTTC. This sequence encodes CASSDSKGVRTYGYTF.

The DNA of the CDR3 is TGTGCCAGCAGTTACGGGCGTTTCACCGGGGAGCTGTTTTTT. Its translation is CASSYGRFTGELFF. The chain links TRBV6-5 to TRBJ2-2, with no clear D. Trimming pared 2 bases from V and 4 bases from J, leaving 8 bases between. The CDR3 spans 14 residues. The germline V gene encodes CDR1 MNHEY and CDR2 SVGAGI.

This clone has more than one count but fewer than ten. The V and J genes are TRBV10-1 and TRBJ1-5; a possible D gene is TRBD1 (6 bases). The V and J ends lost 2 bases and 1 base respectively, with 9 bases between them. CDR1 and CDR2 from the germline V gene are WNHNN and SYGVQD (reference sequence). There are 15 residues in the CDR3. The CDR3 sequence: CASSEGRGSNQPQHF. CDR3 nucleotides: TGCGCCAGCAGTGAGGGCAGGGGAAGCAATCAGCCCCAGCATTTT.

The V call is TRBV5-1, the J call TRBJ2-7, with D unresolved. The CDR3 has 12 amino acids. V was clipped by 1 base and J by 6 bases, with 8 bases between them. Germline V gives CDR1 SGHRS, CDR2 YFSETQ. As DNA, the CDR3 is TGCGCCAGCAGCTTGTTAGAGCGCGAGCAGTACTTC. Its protein product is CASSLLEREQYF.

A single count supports this clone. The chain joins TRBV19 to TRBJ2-1, with TRBD2 identical over 7 bases. J lost 7 bases, V lost 5 bases, and 11 bases had no gene match. This CDR3 is 15 amino acids long. Looked up from germline, CDR1 is LNHDA and CDR2 is SQIVND (reference sequence). Written as DNA, the CDR3 is TGTGCCAGTAGTTCCGGGACTATCACAAAAAATGAGCAGTTCTTC. Protein product: CASSSGTITKNEQFF. The full variable domain, its missing parts supplied by reference TRBV19 and TRBJ2-1, is DGGITQSPKYLFRKEGQNVTLSCEQNLNHDAMYWYRQDPGQGLRLIYYSQIVNDFQKGDIAEGYSVSREKKESFPLTVTSAQKNPTAFYLCASSSGTITKNEQFFGPGTRLTVL.

The chain uses TRBV23-1 and TRBJ2-2; 7 nucleotides align to TRBD1. TRBV23-1 is recorded as an ORF, its role being uncertain. Germline trimming cut 0 bases from V and 3 bases from J; bases unmatched to any gene: 19. The length of the CDR3 is 21 residues. Written as DNA, the CDR3 is TGCGCCAGCAGTCAATCTCGGAGGCGTTGGGGACAGAGGGAACACACCGGGGAGCTGTTTTTT. Its translation is CASSQSRRRWGQREHTGELFF.

To note about this clone: The same CDR3 also results from other DNA sequences found in this sample. J is TRBJ2-7 and V is TRBV5-1; D call uncertain. In germline, CDR1 is SGHRS, CDR2 YFSETQ. The CDR3 spans 14 residues. V was clipped by 2 bases and J by 4 bases, with 13 bases between them. CDR3 loop: CASSFSAGKYEQYF. The CDR3 nucleotides are TGCGCCAGCAGCTTCTCAGCAGGAAAATACGAGCAGTACTTC.

The genes are TRBV7-3 and TRBJ2-5, with 7 bases identical to TRBD1. With the DNA end fitting TRBJ2-7 better, the J assignment may be wrong. Per germline, CDR1 SGHTA and CDR2 FQGTGA. The CDR3 length is 13 residues. The CDR3 sequence is CASSDRVGYEQYF. CDR3 bases: TGTGCCAGCAGCGACAGGGTCGGCTACGAGCAGTACTTC.

This clone was counted once. The V and J genes are TRBV7-3 and TRBJ2-3; 11 positions agree with TRBD1. Trimming at V came to 5 bases and at J to 4 bases, leaving 5 bases not matched to a gene. Germline CDR1 reads SGHTA; CDR2 reads FQGTGA. The CDR3 contains 15 residues. The chain's CDR3 is CASSRTGGEADTQYF. CDR3 bases: TGTGCCAGCAGCCGGACAGGGGGCGAGGCAGATACGCAGTATTTT.